The rows below give T cell receptor beta chains drawn from one sample of a study of vaccination effects on CD4 cells after COVID-19. TCRdb's table, derived via immunoSEQ multiplex PCR, lists solely in-frame clones and lacks some. The repertoire holds about 73,000 clones, with under 80% as singletons. Their recognized antigens are unknown. The specimen comprised CD4+ T cells from PBMCs cultured with SARS-CoV-2 spike peptides, sampled before COVID-19 vaccination. The source is a human donor who received a COVID-19 vaccine. Both conserved end residues are trimmed from each CDR3. The order of the fields is V gene, J gene, clone size, CDR3 protein. Size is stated for part of the rows, as once, few or many counts, or as a class when the clone is expanded.

TRBV2,TRBJ1-5,NA,ASSLDRASNQPQH
TRBV2,TRBJ1-5,NA,ASSAQRGPQH
TRBV2,TRBJ1-2,once,ASSRDRVDYGYT
TRBV9,TRBJ1-2,NA,ASSVGGEYNYGYT
TRBV3-1/TRBV3-2,TRBJ2-3,NA,ASSQPGGGGQDTQY
TRBV6-5,TRBJ2-5,NA,ASSYIDRQETQY
TRBV7-2,TRBJ1-1,NA,ASSLVGAAFNTEAF
TRBV10-2,TRBJ1-2,NA,ASSELGRTYGYT
TRBV5-1,TRBJ1-2,NA,ASSLWEGIDGYT
TRBV5-1,TRBJ1-1,NA,ASSFVPETANTEAF
TRBV5-6,TRBJ2-5,NA,ASSLDRTGRRETQY
TRBV30,TRBJ2-3,NA,ASARGGLLDTQY
TRBV6-5,TRBJ2-1,NA,ASRWGLFAEQF